The 28 T cell receptor beta chains listed next were all sequenced from one sample in a study of CD8 T cells in Susac syndrome. The RNA input was roughly 0.45 to 1 ug, and it was reverse transcribed with random hexamers. From the immunoSEQ multiplex PCR reads, TCRdb called clonotypes with MiXCR, one entry per CDR3 protein. Among about 150,000 distinct CDR3 sequences listed, about 95% were seen once. Sequenced: CD4+ T cells from PBMCs. Receptors were obtained from a human donor with Susac syndrome.

This chain connects TRBV29-1 to TRBJ2-5, with TRBD1 identical over 9 bases. CDR1 is SQVTM, CDR2 ANQGSEA, per germline. The CDR3 consists of 15 residues. V lost 7 bases, J lost 2 bases, and 11 bases stayed unmatched. The CDR3: CSAAPGQGQQETQYF. CDR3 nucleotides: TGCAGCGCTGCACCGGGACAGGGTCAACAAGAGACCCAGTACTTC.

The chain recombines TRBV12-3 or TRBV12-4 with TRBJ2-7, with D unresolved. This CDR3 comprises 12 residues. V was pared by 6 bases and J by 4 bases, with 10 bases between. The CDR3 DNA reads TGTGCCAGCAGCGCTATAGATTACGAGCAGTACTTC. Protein: CASSAIDYEQYF.

The J gene is TRBJ2-1, the V gene TRBV20-1, with D unclear. V lost 6 bases and J lost 6, with 6 bases in between. Germline V lookup: CDR1 DFQATT, CDR2 SNEGSKA (reference sequence). The CDR3 spans 10 residues. This chain's CDR3 is CSAKPNEQFF. The CDR3 DNA follows: TGCAGTGCCAAACCCAATGAGCAGTTCTTC.

This chain connects TRBV4-2 to TRBJ2-1; TRBD2 aligns across 16 bases. The CDR3 length is 19 residues. The V gene end was trimmed by 3 bases and the J gene end by 2 bases; junction bases not matched to a gene: 7. Germline V CDR1 and CDR2: LGHNA, YNFKEQ. CDR3 sequence reads: CASSQNPGTSGGAYNEQFF. The CDR3, as DNA: TGTGCCAGCAGCCAGAATCCCGGGACTAGCGGGGGGGCCTACAATGAGCAGTTCTTC.

This clonotype appeared a single time. The chain joins TRBV20-1 to TRBJ1-2; D unresolved. Germline V gene lookup returns CDR1 DFQATT and CDR2 SNEGSKA (reference sequence). The CDR3 consists of 13 residues. V shed 0 bases and J shed 2 bases, with 7 bases lying between them. CDR3 sequence reads: CSARDLGNYGYTF. As DNA, the CDR3 is TGCAGTGCTAGAGATCTGGGAAACTATGGCTACACCTTC.

The chain is built from TRBV6-2 or TRBV6-3 and TRBJ2-1, with a tentative D call TRBD1 (6 bases). Trimming left V 5 bases short and J 8 bases short, with 19 bases between. CDR1 and CDR2 (germline): MNHEY, SVGEGT. This CDR3 region has 15 residues. The CDR3 region is CASSLQGRGSDEQFF. In DNA, the CDR3 is TGTGCCAGCAGTCTTCAGGGGCGAGGTTCCGATGAGCAGTTCTTC.

The chain joins TRBV12-3 or TRBV12-4 to TRBJ1-1, with a possible D match to TRBD1 (5 bases). Trimming pared 4 bases from V and 7 bases from J, leaving 19 bases between. This CDR3 comprises 15 residues. CDR3 sequence reads: CASSSANSAGNEAFF. CDR3 DNA sequence: TGTGCCAGCAGTTCGGCCAACTCGGCAGGGAATGAAGCTTTCTTT.

CDR3 sequence: CSAAGLLAKNIQYF. Written as DNA, the CDR3 is TGCAGTGCAGCAGGATTACTAGCCAAAAACATTCAGTACTTC. The genes are TRBV20-1 and TRBJ2-4, with D hard to call. The germline V gene encodes CDR1 DFQATT and CDR2 SNEGSKA (reference sequence). This CDR3 has 14 residues. Between the trimmed V and J ends, which lost 6 bases and 0 bases, there was a span of 12 bases.

CDR3 in amino acids: CASSQSRQGGNQPQHF. The CDR3 DNA reads as TGCGCCAGCAGCCAATCTCGACAGGGTGGCAATCAGCCCCAGCATTTT. The chain employs TRBV4-3 and TRBJ1-5, with 7 bases fitting TRBD1. This CDR3 comprises 16 residues. Germline-derived CDR1 and CDR2 are LGHNA and YSLEER. V was clipped by 2 bases and J by 2 bases; unmatched bases: 6.

The genes are TRBV24-1 and TRBJ2-7, with 9 bases fitting TRBD2. V trimming: 7 bases; J trimming: 4 bases; junction bases outside the gene matches: 4. The CDR3 loop spans 13 amino acids. Germline loops: CDR1 KGHDR, CDR2 SFDVKD. CDR3 region: CATRSGGLYEQYF. The CDR3, as DNA: TGTGCCACCAGAAGCGGGGGGTTATACGAGCAGTACTTC.

The chain uses TRBV29-1 and TRBJ2-1; D unclear. Trimming took 6 bases from V and 10 from J, leaving 13 bases between them. The CDR3 sequence is 11 residues long. Germline V gives CDR1 SQVTM, CDR2 ANQGSEA. Here the CDR3 DNA reads TGCAGCGTGGAGTCGGTTGAGGAGCAGTTCTTC. As protein: CSVESVEEQFF.

DNA of the CDR3: TGTGCAAGTCGCTTAGTAGGTTGGAACACTGAAGCTTTCTTT. It codes for CASRLVGWNTEAFF. The chain recombines TRBV12-2 with TRBJ1-1. TRBV12-2 is an annotated pseudogene. CDR3 length: 14 residues.

The chain carries TRBV3-1 and TRBJ2-5, with D tentatively TRBD1 (5 bases). CDR1 is LGHDT and CDR2 is YNNKEL in the germline V gene (reference sequence). CDR3 length equals 16 residues. V lost 4 bases and J lost 0, with 15 bases in between. CDR3 loop: CASSPSGKGHQETQYF. The CDR3 DNA sequence: TGTGCCAGCAGCCCTTCAGGGAAGGGCCACCAAGAGACCCAGTACTTC.

This clonotype was observed a few times. The rearrangement uses TRBV20-1 and TRBJ1-1; D unresolved. Trimming left V 1 base short and J 2 bases short, with 11 bases between. Germline CDR1 and CDR2: DFQATT and SNEGSKA (reference sequence). The CDR3 spans 14 residues. The CDR3: CSARVRRSNTEAFF. DNA of the CDR3: TGCAGTGCTAGAGTTCGTCGTTCTAACACTGAAGCTTTCTTT.

The gene calls are TRBV11-3 and TRBJ2-3; tentatively, D is TRBD2 (5 bases). The V end was cut by 2 bases, the J end by 5 bases, with 8 bases between. Germline values: CDR1 SGHNT, CDR2 YENEEA. The CDR3 has 13 amino acids. The CDR3 DNA follows: TGTGCCAGCAGCTTAAACGGGGAAGATACGCAGTATTTT. Amino acid sequence: CASSLNGEDTQYF.

This chain connects TRBV29-1 to TRBJ2-7; the D gene is possibly TRBD2 (5 bases). V dropped 7 bases and J dropped 7 bases, with 17 bases sitting between them. The germline V gene encodes CDR1 SQVTM and CDR2 ANQGSEA. The CDR3 has 12 residues. Here the CDR3 reads CSATYVPGEQYF. In DNA, the CDR3 is TGCAGCGCTACCTACGTCCCGGGGGAGCAGTACTTC.

This chain connects TRBV4-3 to TRBJ2-7; D gene ambiguous. This CDR3 region has 15 residues. CDR1 is LGHNA and CDR2 is YSLEER in the germline V gene. The V end was cut by 0 bases, the J end by 2 bases, with 11 bases between. Here the CDR3 DNA reads TGCGCCAGCAGCCAAGATCTCGGGTTTACCTACGAGCAGTACTTC. The encoded protein is CASSQDLGFTYEQYF.

The chain links TRBV7-3 to TRBJ2-5; D ambiguous. The CDR3 contains 14 residues. The V gene's germline CDR1 is SGHTA and CDR2 FQGTGA. Between the trimmed V and J ends, which lost 4 bases and 2 bases, there was a span of 11 bases. CDR3 sequence: CASSSDGTQETQYF. The DNA for the CDR3 is TGTGCCAGCAGCTCGGACGGAACTCAAGAGACCCAGTACTTC.

In its sample, this clonotype was seen a few times. The rearrangement joins TRBV7-8 to TRBJ2-3; D remains ambiguous. The CDR3 has 15 residues. Looked up from germline, CDR1 is SGHVS and CDR2 is FQNEAQ. Trimming took 0 bases from V and 3 from J, leaving 10 bases between them. The CDR3 sequence is CASSLATTATDTQYF. The DNA for the CDR3 is TGTGCCAGCAGCTTAGCGACAACGGCTACAGATACGCAGTATTTT.

The V gene is TRBV6-6, the J gene TRBJ2-7; D might be TRBD2 (6 bases). The V end was cut by 2 bases, the J end by 6 bases, with 14 bases between. Germline lookup yields CDR1 MNHNY and CDR2 SVGAGI (reference sequence). The CDR3 sequence is 14 residues long. Here the CDR3 DNA reads TGTGCCAGCAGTTACGCCGAGACTAGGGCCGAGCAGTACTTC. It specifies CASSYAETRAEQYF.

The chain joins TRBV7-2 to TRBJ1-1; D not resolved. The CDR3 is made up of 16 amino acids. Per germline, CDR1 SGHTA and CDR2 FQGNSA. The V gene lost 3 bases and the J gene lost 3 bases, with 17 bases spanning the gap. The CDR3 protein is CASSFSPQLRHTEAFF. The CDR3 DNA reads TGTGCCAGCAGCTTTTCCCCCCAGTTACGCCACACTGAAGCTTTCTTT.

V gene TRBV29-1 combines with J gene TRBJ1-4; D perhaps matches TRBD1 (5 bases). CDR3 size: 13 residues. Germline V lookup: CDR1 SQVTM, CDR2 ANQGSEA. The V gene lost 3 bases and the J gene lost 5 bases, with 10 bases spanning the gap. The CDR3 region is CSVDRGRNEKLFF. CDR3 nucleotide sequence: TGCAGCGTTGACCGGGGGAGGAATGAAAAACTGTTTTTT.

The chain joins TRBV3-1 to TRBJ1-2, with D uncertain. Trimming removed 5 bases at V and 14 bases at J, with 21 bases between. Germline V gene data show CDR1 as LGHDT and CDR2 as YNNKEL (reference sequence). The CDR3 loop spans 13 amino acids. The DNA of the CDR3 is TGTGCCAGCAGCTCATCAAGAGTACAAGGATTTACCTTC. It encodes CASSSSRVQGFTF.

The chain links TRBV5-1 to TRBJ2-1; 15 nucleotides match TRBD2. The germline CDR1 and CDR2 sequences are SGHRS and YFSETQ. The ends lost 0 bases at V and 8 bases at J; junction bases unmatched: 6. CDR3 length equals 17 residues. The CDR3 region has the DNA TGCGCCAGCAGCTTGGAGGGACTAGCGGGGGGCCGGGATGAGCAGTTCTTC. Translating it yields CASSLEGLAGGRDEQFF.

The genes are TRBV3-1 and TRBJ2-2, with D possibly TRBD1 on 5 matching bases. Germline-derived CDR1 and CDR2 are LGHDT and YNNKEL (reference sequence). Trimming removed 4 bases from V and 4 bases from J, with 10 bases in between. The CDR3 contains 14 residues. The DNA of the CDR3 is TGTGCCAGCAGCCGTGGACATGGCACCGGGGAGCTGTTTTTT. It specifies CASSRGHGTGELFF.

The rearrangement joins TRBV29-1 to TRBJ1-2; possible D gene TRBD1, 5 bases. The CDR3 length is 13 residues. Germline CDR1 and CDR2: SQVTM and ANQGSEA. Trimming pared 4 bases from V and 8 bases from J, leaving 17 bases between. CDR3 region: CSVAGPSRGGYTF. DNA for the CDR3: TGCAGCGTTGCGGGACCCTCCCGAGGGGGCTACACCTTC. The full variable domain, completed using reference TRBV29-1 and TRBJ1-2, is SAVISQKPSRDICQRGTSLTIQCQVDSQVTMMFWYRQQPGQSLTLIATANQGSEATYESGFVIDKFPISRPNLTFSTLTVSNMSPEDSSIYLCSVAGPSRGGYTFGSGTRLTVV.

The rearrangement links TRBV4-1 to TRBJ2-3, with 11 nucleotides matching TRBD2. The V and J ends lost 1 base and 4 bases, in that order; junction bases with no gene match: 4. The CDR3 spans 16 residues. Germline CDR1 MGHRA, CDR2 YSYEKL. The CDR3 DNA sequence: TGCGCCAGCAGCCAAGTAGCGGGGGGGCTTCCAGATACGCAGTATTTT. Protein product: CASSQVAGGLPDTQYF.

The V and J genes are TRBV20-1 and TRBJ2-3; a weak D match, TRBD1 (5 bases). Germline CDR1 reads DFQATT; CDR2 reads SNEGSKA (reference sequence). The length of the CDR3 is 14 residues. CDR3 loop: CSAPRQGETDTQYF. The CDR3 region has the DNA TGCAGCGCCCCCCGCCAGGGTGAGACAGATACGCAGTATTTT.